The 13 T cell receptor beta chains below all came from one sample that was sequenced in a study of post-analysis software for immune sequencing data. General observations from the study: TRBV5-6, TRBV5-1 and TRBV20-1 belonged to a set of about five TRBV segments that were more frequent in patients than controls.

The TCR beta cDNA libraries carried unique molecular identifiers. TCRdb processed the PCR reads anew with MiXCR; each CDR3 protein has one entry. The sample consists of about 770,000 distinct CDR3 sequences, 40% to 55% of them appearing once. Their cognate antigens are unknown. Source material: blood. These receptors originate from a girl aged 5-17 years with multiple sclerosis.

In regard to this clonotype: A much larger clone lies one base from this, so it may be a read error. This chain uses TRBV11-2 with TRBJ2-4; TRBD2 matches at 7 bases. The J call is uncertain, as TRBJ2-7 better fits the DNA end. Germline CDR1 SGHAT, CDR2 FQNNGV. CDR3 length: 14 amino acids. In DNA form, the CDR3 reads TGTGCCAGCAGCTTCGGGCTAGCGGTCTACGAGCAGTACTTC. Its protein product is CASSFGLAVYEQYF.

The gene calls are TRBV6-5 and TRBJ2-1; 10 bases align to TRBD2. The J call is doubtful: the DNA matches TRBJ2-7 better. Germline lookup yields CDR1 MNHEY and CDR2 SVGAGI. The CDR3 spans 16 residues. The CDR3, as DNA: TGTGCCAGCAGTTACGGGACTAGCGAACTTTACAATGAGCAGTACTTC. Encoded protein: CASSYGTSELYNEQYF.

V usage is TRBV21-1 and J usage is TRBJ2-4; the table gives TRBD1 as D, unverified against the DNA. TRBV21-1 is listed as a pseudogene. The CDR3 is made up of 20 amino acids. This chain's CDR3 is CAGSPPGRDRTLAAKNIQYF. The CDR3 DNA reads TGTGCCGGCAGCCCACCCGGAAGGGACAGGACCCTAGCTGCCAAAAACATTCAGTACTTC.

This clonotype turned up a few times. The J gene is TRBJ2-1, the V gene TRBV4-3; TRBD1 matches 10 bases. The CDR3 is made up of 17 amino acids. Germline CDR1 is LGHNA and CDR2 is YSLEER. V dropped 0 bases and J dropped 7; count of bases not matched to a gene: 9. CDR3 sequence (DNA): TGCGCCAGCAGCCAAGAGGGGGGACAGGGGTTAAGAAATGAGCAGTTCTTC. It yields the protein CASSQEGGQGLRNEQFF.

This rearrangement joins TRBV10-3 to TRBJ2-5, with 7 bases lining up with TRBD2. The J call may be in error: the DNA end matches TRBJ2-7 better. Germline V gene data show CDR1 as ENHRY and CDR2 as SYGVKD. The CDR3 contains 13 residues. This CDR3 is CAMRGTVNYEQYF. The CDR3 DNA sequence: TGTGCCATGCGGGGGACGGTTAACTACGAGCAGTACTTC.

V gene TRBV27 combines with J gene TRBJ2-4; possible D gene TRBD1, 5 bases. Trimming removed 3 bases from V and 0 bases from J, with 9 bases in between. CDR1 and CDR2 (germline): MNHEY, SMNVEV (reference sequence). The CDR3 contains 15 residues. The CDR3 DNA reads TGTGCCAGCAGTTTGTCAGGGATAGCCAAAAACATTCAGTACTTC. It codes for CASSLSGIAKNIQYF.

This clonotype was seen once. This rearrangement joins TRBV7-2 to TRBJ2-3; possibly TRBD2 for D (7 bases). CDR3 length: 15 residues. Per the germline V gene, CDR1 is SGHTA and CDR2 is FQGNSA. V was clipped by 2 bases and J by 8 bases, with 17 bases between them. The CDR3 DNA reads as TGTGCCAGCAGCTTAAATGTCAGGGAGGGGGGTACGCAGTATTTT. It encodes CASSLNVREGGTQYF. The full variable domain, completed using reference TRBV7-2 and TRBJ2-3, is GAGVSQSPSNKVTEKGKDVELRCDPISGHTALYWYRQSLGQGLEFLIYFQGNSAPDKSGLPSDRFSAERTGGSVSTLTIQRTQQEDSAVYLCASSLNVREGGTQYFGPGTRLTVL.

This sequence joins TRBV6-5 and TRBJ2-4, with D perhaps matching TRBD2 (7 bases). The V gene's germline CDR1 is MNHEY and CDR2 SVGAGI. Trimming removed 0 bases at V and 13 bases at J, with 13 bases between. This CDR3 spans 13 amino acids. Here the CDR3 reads CASSYSRGGGQYF. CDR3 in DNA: TGTGCCAGCAGTTACTCGAGGGGGGGAGGGCAGTACTTC.

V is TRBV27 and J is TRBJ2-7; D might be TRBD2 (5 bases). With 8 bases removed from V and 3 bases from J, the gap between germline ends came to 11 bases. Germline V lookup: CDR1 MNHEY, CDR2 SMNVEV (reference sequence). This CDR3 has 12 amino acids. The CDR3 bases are TGTGCCAGCGAGGACTGGAACTACGAGCAGTACTTC. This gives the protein CASEDWNYEQYF.

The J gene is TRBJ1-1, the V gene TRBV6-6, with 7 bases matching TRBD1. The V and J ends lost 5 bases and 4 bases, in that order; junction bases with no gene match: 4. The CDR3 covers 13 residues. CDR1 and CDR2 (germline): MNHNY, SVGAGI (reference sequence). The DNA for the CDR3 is TGTGCCAGCAGTGGGACAGAAACCACTGAAGCTTTCTTT. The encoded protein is CASSGTETTEAFF.

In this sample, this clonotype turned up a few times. In DNA, the CDR3 is TGTGCCAGCAGTGACTCATTGTTTTCCTACAATGAGCAGTTCTTC. Residues: CASSDSLFSYNEQFF. J is TRBJ2-1 and V is TRBV2; no firm D call. The germline V gene encodes CDR1 SNHLY and CDR2 FYNNEI. The CDR3 is 15 residues long. The V gene lost 3 bases and the J gene lost 1 base, with 10 bases spanning the gap.

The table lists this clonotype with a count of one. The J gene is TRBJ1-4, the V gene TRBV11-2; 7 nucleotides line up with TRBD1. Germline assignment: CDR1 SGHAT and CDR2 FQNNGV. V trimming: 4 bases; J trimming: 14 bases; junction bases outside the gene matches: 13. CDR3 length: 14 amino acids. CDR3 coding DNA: TGTGCCAGCAGCTCACTTAAACAGGACAGGCTTCTGTTTTTT. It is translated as CASSSLKQDRLLFF.

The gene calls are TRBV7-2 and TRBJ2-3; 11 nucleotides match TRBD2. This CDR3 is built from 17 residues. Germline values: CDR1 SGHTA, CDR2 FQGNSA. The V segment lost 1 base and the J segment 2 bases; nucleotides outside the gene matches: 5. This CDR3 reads CASSLDLAGGLTDTQYF. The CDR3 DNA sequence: TGTGCCAGCAGCTTAGATTTAGCGGGAGGGCTCACAGATACGCAGTATTTT.